This TCR beta chain was documented in a study of identifying expanded T cells in peripheral blood. Study-level results: About 1.2 clones differed between technical replicates, versus around 16 and 19 over time. Two-week clone count variance significantly increased as total template count grew.

During the collection period, no donor immune events like infections were recorded. Sequencing used immunoSEQ multiplex PCR; TCRdb keeps in-frame clones, though not all of them. The table lists about 58,000 clones, around nine tenths of them singletons. Concerning this clone: Its antigen is unknown.

Sequencing input: blood. The clonotype comes from a person aged 18 to 75 in good health.

As DNA, the CDR3 is TGTGCCAGCGGCGAGGGAGACTATGGCTACACCTTC. This encodes CASGEGDYGYTF. The chain has TRBV2 and TRBJ1-2; the D is unclear. Germline-derived CDR1 and CDR2 are SNHLY and FYNNEI. The CDR3 extends over 12 amino acids. V lost 8 bases and J 3 bases, leaving 10 bases between the germline ends.